This TCR beta chain was sequenced during a study of regulatory T cells in long-lasting Graves disease. Looking at the study overall: Persistent Graves' disease meant over 5 years of antithyroid drugs with positive TSH receptor antibodies. Findings and limits, study-wide: Persistent patients had a count of shared public clonotypes (about 2,500) that exceeded that of new patients (about 930). Accuracy may have suffered from the small sample size.

Construction of TCR beta libraries relied on iRepertoire HTBI primers and on Arm-PCR targeting CDR3 regions. TCRdb reprocessed the multiplex PCR reads with MiXCR, giving one entry per CDR3 protein. The top ten clones hold over 10% of a sample with roughly 490,000 distinct CDR3 sequences, about 22% of them seen once. Time point noted: persistent/refractory GD, antithyroid drugs over 5 years with positive TRAb. Scientists built the TCR library using RNA that was extracted from PBMCs. American Thyroid Association guidelines defined how Graves' disease was diagnosed. This clonotype was picked up many times. Its antigen is undetermined. CDR3 length equals 15 residues. CDR1 and CDR2 from the germline V gene are MDHEN and SYDVKM. The V end was cut by 6 bases, the J end by 0 bases, with 11 bases between.

The chain employs TRBV28 and TRBJ1-4; D perhaps matches TRBD1 (5 bases). This clonotype was sampled from a female donor with Graves disease. The material sequenced was peripheral blood mononuclear cells (PBMCs), taken when the disease was refractory, from a patient treated with antithyroid drugs. The CDR3 nucleotides read TGTGCCAGCAGACTCAGGGCCGCAACTAATGAAAAACTGTTTTTT. It is translated as CASRLRAATNEKLFF. Supplemented by reference TRBV28 and TRBJ1-4, the full variable domain reads DVKVTQSSRYLVKRTGEKVFLECVQDMDHENMFWYRQDPGLGLRLIYFSYDVKMKEKGDIPEGYSVSREKKERFSLILESASTNQTSMYLCASRLRAATNEKLFFGSGTQLSVL.